This TCR beta chain originates from a study of OX40 agonist ivuxolimab in advanced cancers. At the level of the study: Patients in dose escalation had liver, melanoma, kidney or head and neck cancers. Males comprised about 84% of the group, whose mean age was about 60 years (range roughly 20 to 85). Whole-study results and caveats: Expanded clones were, on average, more numerous in CD8+ T cells than in CD4+. Some nonresponders additionally presented with little normalized T-cell clonal expansion.

Germline CDR1 MDHEN, CDR2 SYDVKM. Losses at the gene ends were 2 bases for V and 4 bases for J; bases not matched to a gene: 4. The CDR3 runs to 16 residues. Assay used: immunoSEQ multiplex PCR; TCRdb lists only in-frame clones, some missing. Found here are about 67,000 clones, about 88% of them singletons; the top ten hold over 2%. Points on this clone: What it binds is not known.

This TCR came from an adult with an advanced solid tumor such as melanoma, head and neck, liver or kidney cancer. Sample: CD4+ or CD8+ T cells sorted from blood, taken in a trial of the OX40 agonist ivuxolimab. J is TRBJ2-2 and V is TRBV28, with 10 bases lining up with TRBD2. The DNA for the CDR3 is TGTGCCAGCAGTTTAAGCGGGGGGGCGGTCACCGGGGAGCTGTTTTTT. Protein sequence: CASSLSGGAVTGELFF.